This T cell receptor (beta chain) emerged from a study of blood T cell repertoires in COVID-19. Study overall: Sources were T cells, B-cell-depleted T cells, or PBMCs; the material itself was cDNA or gDNA.

The V gene's germline CDR1 is SGHAT and CDR2 FQNNGV. CDR3 length equals 14 residues. V gave up 3 bases and J gave up 2 bases; unmatched junction bases: 0. Original methodology: Amplifying reference gene primers gave estimates of nucleated cell counts. TCRdb's copy holds only in-frame clones and misses some; the assay was immunoSEQ multiplex PCR. D and trimming come from the DNA, and the V and J calls and clone size come from that table. This table has about 210,000 clones, approximately 91% appearing once. This receptor was identified in a woman in her 40s with acute or convalescent COVID-19. The V gene is TRBV11-2, the J gene TRBJ1-3; 8 nucleotides line up with TRBD1. What was sequenced was peripheral blood. The CDR3 sequence is CASSLTGAGNTIYF. CDR3 DNA sequence: TGTGCCAGCAGCTTGACAGGGGCTGGAAACACCATATATTTT.